The 25 T cell receptor beta chains below all came from one sample that was sequenced in a study of a mutant IDH1 vaccine in newly diagnosed glioma. Assay: immunoSEQ multiplex PCR; the TCRdb copy retains only in-frame clones and omits some. This table has about 48,000 clones, less than 80% appearing once. Regarding time point: week 35, safety follow-up. The investigators gave 300 ug of mutant IDH1 20-mer peptide in each vaccine dose, together with topical imiquimod. These TCRs are of unknown antigen specificity. The material was PBMCs, obtained from a glioma patient whose treatment included an IDH1 peptide vaccine. Receptor source: a man aged 40-49 years with glioma.

The chain couples TRBV19 to TRBJ1-2, with TRBD1 matching over 7 bases. The CDR3 has 14 amino acids. The germline V gene has CDR1 LNHDA and CDR2 SQIVND (reference sequence). V lost 5 bases to trimming and J lost 1 base; unmatched junction nucleotides: 4. The CDR3 region is CASSATGVNYGYTF. The CDR3 bases are TGTGCCAGTAGTGCTACAGGGGTTAACTATGGCTACACCTTC.

V and J are TRBV10-3 and TRBJ2-1; possible D gene TRBD2, 6 bases. CDR3 length: 14 residues. V gave up 6 bases and J gave up 1 base, with 10 bases separating them. The germline V gene has CDR1 ENHRY and CDR2 SYGVKD. The CDR3 region is CAIRGGTSYNEQFF. For the CDR3, the DNA is TGTGCCATCAGGGGCGGGACGTCCTACAATGAGCAGTTCTTC.

The chain employs TRBV7-2 and TRBJ2-1; tentative D call: TRBD1 (6 bases). Trimming cost V 1 base and J 9 bases, with 16 bases left between them. The CDR3 spans 15 residues. Germline assignment: CDR1 SGHTA and CDR2 FQGNSA. CDR3 residues: CASSLVQGLSSEQFF. The CDR3 DNA sequence: TGTGCCAGCAGCTTAGTCCAGGGGTTAAGTTCTGAGCAGTTCTTC.

The chain is built from TRBV4-1 and TRBJ2-3; 7 positions agree with TRBD2. J was trimmed by 4 bases and V by 0 bases; bases with no gene match: 4. CDR3 size: 15 residues. The germline V gene encodes CDR1 MGHRA and CDR2 YSYEKL. The CDR3 DNA is TGCGCCAGCAGCCAAGATAAGCGGGGCCCAGATACGCAGTATTTT. It yields the protein CASSQDKRGPDTQYF.

The chain employs TRBV6-4 and TRBJ2-1; 9 bases align to TRBD2. V dropped 4 bases and J dropped 8; count of bases not matched to a gene: 12. The CDR3 covers 16 residues. In germline, CDR1 is MRHNA, CDR2 SNTAGT. The CDR3 DNA reads TGTGCCAGCAGTGCCTTCTATAGCGGGAGTGTTGATGAGCAGTTCTTC. This sequence encodes CASSAFYSGSVDEQFF.

The rearrangement uses TRBV19 and TRBJ2-7; D perhaps matches TRBD2 (5 bases). The CDR3 has 13 residues. The ends were cut back, 5 bases at V and 3 bases at J, with 11 bases in the middle. Per the germline V gene, CDR1 is LNHDA and CDR2 is SQIVND (reference sequence). CDR3 in DNA: TGTGCCAGTAGTCCCCGAGGGAGCTACGAGCAGTACTTC. Protein product: CASSPRGSYEQYF.

The rearrangement joins TRBV2 to TRBJ2-3, with unresolved D. V was trimmed by 4 bases and J by 7 bases, leaving 9 bases between them. This CDR3 region has 12 residues. CDR1 is SNHLY and CDR2 is FYNNEI in the germline V gene. In nucleotides, the CDR3 is TGTGCCAGCAGTGTGGTTCTAAATACGCAGTATTTT. It yields the protein CASSVVLNTQYF.

V usage is TRBV11-2 and J usage is TRBJ2-1, with 11 positions matching TRBD2. The CDR3 loop spans 17 amino acids. From germline, CDR1 is SGHAT and CDR2 FQNNGV. Losses at the gene ends were 5 bases for V and 2 bases for J; bases not matched to a gene: 8. The CDR3 DNA sequence: TGTGCCAGCAGCATAAGAGAGACTAGCGGGACCTACAATGAGCAGTTCTTC. Amino acid sequence: CASSIRETSGTYNEQFF.

The chain is built from TRBV19 and TRBJ1-1; TRBD1 aligns across 8 bases. Germline V CDR1 and CDR2: LNHDA, SQIVND (reference sequence). The V and J ends lost 8 bases and 2 bases, in that order; junction bases with no gene match: 10. The length of the CDR3 is 15 residues. The CDR3 sequence: CASGRDRTSNTEAFF. The CDR3 DNA is TGTGCCAGTGGACGGGACAGGACGAGTAACACTGAAGCTTTCTTT.

The rearrangement uses TRBV29-1 and TRBJ2-7, with 8 positions matching TRBD2. The length of the CDR3 is 13 residues. The germline CDR1 and CDR2 sequences are SQVTM and ANQGSEA. V gave up 1 base and J gave up 1 base; unmatched junction bases: 0. CDR3 DNA sequence: TGCAGCGTTGAAGCGGGAGGGTCCTACGAGCAGTACTTC. Its protein product is CSVEAGGSYEQYF.

The chain couples TRBV14 to TRBJ2-1, with D perhaps TRBD1 (5 bases). CDR3 size: 13 residues. CDR1 and CDR2 (germline): SGHDN, FVKESK. V gave up 0 bases and J gave up 13 bases, with 13 bases separating them. The DNA of the CDR3 is TGTGCCAGCAGCCAAGATAGGTACAGGAAACAGTTCTTC. This translates into CASSQDRYRKQFF.

The chain links TRBV19 to TRBJ2-5, with D possibly being TRBD1 (5 bases). The germline V gene has CDR1 LNHDA and CDR2 SQIVND (reference sequence). The CDR3 loop spans 13 amino acids. Trimming took 5 bases from V and 4 from J, leaving 11 bases between them. The CDR3 is CASSQGFGETQYF. In DNA, the CDR3 is TGTGCCAGTAGTCAGGGCTTCGGAGAGACCCAGTACTTC.

The chain links TRBV6-1 to TRBJ1-5, with a possible D match to TRBD1 (6 bases). The germline CDR1 and CDR2 sequences are MNHNS and SASEGT. The CDR3 has 14 amino acids. With 3 bases removed from V and 7 bases from J, the gap between germline ends came to 13 bases. DNA of the CDR3: TGTGCCAGCAGTGACAGGGAGGGACACCAGCCCCAGCATTTT. Protein sequence: CASSDREGHQPQHF.

This clone was seen only once. The chain uses TRBV11-3 and TRBJ2-2; D is possibly TRBD2 (7 bases). Trimming left V 7 bases short and J 9 bases short, with 18 bases between. This CDR3 comprises 14 residues. Germline CDR1 SGHNT, CDR2 YENEEA. CDR3 protein: CASNGRGASRELFF. The CDR3 DNA sequence: TGTGCCAGCAATGGTCGGGGGGCCAGCCGGGAGCTGTTTTTT.

The V and J genes are TRBV19 and TRBJ1-1; D gene uncertain. Trimming pared 4 bases from V and 7 bases from J, leaving 22 bases between. The CDR3 totals 16 residues. Germline-derived CDR1 and CDR2 are LNHDA and SQIVND (reference sequence). The CDR3 bases are TGTGCCAGTAGTAAGAGAAGGCCAGCCGAATGGGGTGAAGCTTTCTTT. Its translation is CASSKRRPAEWGEAFF.

The chain is built from TRBV7-9 and TRBJ1-1; TRBD1 is a possible D gene (6 bases). The germline V gene has CDR1 SEHNR and CDR2 FQNEAQ (reference sequence). V was clipped by 5 bases and J by 1 base, with 14 bases between them. CDR3 length: 15 residues. In nucleotides, the CDR3 is TGTGCCAGCAGCGATGAGACAGGAGCGAACACTGAAGCTTTCTTT. Translation gives CASSDETGANTEAFF.

This sequence joins TRBV7-9 and TRBJ2-5; the D gene is possibly TRBD2 (7 bases). Germline V lookup: CDR1 SEHNR, CDR2 FQNEAQ (reference sequence). V was shortened by 2 bases and J by 7 bases, with 14 bases between the two germline ends. This CDR3 is built from 14 residues. The CDR3 region is CASSLTGGLGTQYF. CDR3 DNA: TGTGCCAGCAGCTTAACCGGGGGGCTCGGGACCCAGTACTTC.

The V gene is TRBV7-2, the J gene TRBJ1-5; possibly TRBD1 for D (5 bases). Germline V gene sequence: CDR1 SGHTA, CDR2 FQGNSA. V shed 1 base and J shed 5 bases, with 12 bases lying between them. The CDR3 totals 15 residues. CDR3 loop: CASSLGQGEDQPQHF. The CDR3 DNA reads as TGTGCCAGCAGCTTAGGGCAGGGTGAAGATCAGCCCCAGCATTTT.

The rearrangement joins TRBV19 to TRBJ2-1; D is possibly TRBD1 or TRBD2 (6 bases each). The CDR3 covers 16 residues. Germline CDR1 reads LNHDA; CDR2 reads SQIVND (reference sequence). V was pared by 6 bases and J by 0 bases, with 15 bases between. The CDR3 DNA sequence: TGTGCCAGTAGACCGATGGAGGGGGGCTCCTACAATGAGCAGTTCTTC. It codes for CASRPMEGGSYNEQFF.

This clone was found once. J is TRBJ2-7 and V is TRBV7-2; the match to TRBD2 covers 8 bases. The length of the CDR3 is 16 residues. Germline V gives CDR1 SGHTA, CDR2 FQGNSA. Losses at the gene ends were 2 bases for V and 0 bases for J; bases not matched to a gene: 6. The DNA for the CDR3 is TGTGCCAGCAGCTTAACCCTAGCGGGCCTCTCCTACGAGCAGTACGTC. Translation gives CASSLTLAGLSYEQYV.

The rearrangement uses TRBV6-5 and TRBJ1-6, with unresolved D. The CDR3 is 13 amino acids. CDR1 and CDR2 (germline): MNHEY, SVGAGI. The V gene lost 2 bases and the J gene lost 8 bases, with 7 bases spanning the gap. The CDR3 coding sequence is TGTGCCAGCAGTTACGAGGTCGATTCACCCCTCCACTTT. Translating gives CASSYEVDSPLHF.

This clone has more than one count but fewer than ten. V is TRBV19 and J is TRBJ1-5; tentative D call: TRBD1 (6 bases). V gave up 10 bases and J gave up 5 bases, with 21 bases separating them. This CDR3 comprises 15 residues. Germline CDR1 LNHDA, CDR2 SQIVND (reference sequence). The CDR3 bases are TGTGCCACAGATCCCACAGGGATTTATTATCAGCCCCAGCATTTT. Protein product: CATDPTGIYYQPQHF.

The chain uses TRBV4-1 and TRBJ2-3; D remains ambiguous. The CDR3 spans 14 residues. The V end was cut by 0 bases, the J end by 1 base, with 5 bases between. In germline, CDR1 is MGHRA, CDR2 YSYEKL. The CDR3 nucleotides read TGCGCCAGCAGCCAAGAGCAGGGCACAGATACGCAGTATTTT. It codes for CASSQEQGTDTQYF.

This clone was recorded a few times. The rearrangement joins TRBV29-1 to TRBJ1-1; a weak D match, TRBD1 (5 bases). This CDR3 contains 12 residues. Germline values: CDR1 SQVTM, CDR2 ANQGSEA. The germline V and J ends were trimmed by 3 bases and 3 bases, with 8 bases remaining between them. CDR3 protein: CSVDQGDTEAFF. CDR3 DNA sequence: TGCAGCGTTGATCAGGGAGACACTGAAGCTTTCTTT. The full variable domain, in which reference TRBV29-1 and TRBJ1-1 provide the parts outside the CDR3, is SAVISQKPSRDICQRGTSLTIQCQVDSQVTMMFWYRQQPGQSLTLIATANQGSEATYESGFVIDKFPISRPNLTFSTLTVSNMSPEDSSIYLCSVDQGDTEAFFGQGTRLTVV.

This clone was detected only once. This rearrangement joins TRBV7-2 to TRBJ2-1, with 7 bases matching TRBD2. CDR1 SGHTA and CDR2 FQGNSA come from the germline V gene. This CDR3 contains 15 residues. The trim removed 0 bases at V and 4 bases at J, leaving 3 bases unmatched. This CDR3 reads CASSLAGGVYNEQFF. In nucleotides, the CDR3 is TGTGCCAGCAGCTTAGCGGGAGGGGTATACAATGAGCAGTTCTTC.